Listed here are 9 T cell receptor beta chains from one sample, sequenced in a study of beta chain features in type 1 diabetes. Expressed TCRB transcripts were sequenced because the entire RNA isolate underwent reverse transcription. Assay used: immunoSEQ multiplex PCR; TCRdb lists only in-frame clones, some missing. Among around 290,000 clones listed, 8% were seen once. Material: central memory CD4+ T cells from blood. The source is a woman aged 18-29 years in good health.

This clone was picked up a small number of times. This rearrangement joins TRBV15 to TRBJ2-1; tentative D call: TRBD2 (6 bases). CDR1 is LNHNV, CDR2 YYDKDF, per germline (reference sequence). The CDR3 is 14 amino acids. V was trimmed by 2 bases and J by 9 bases, leaving 14 bases between them. The CDR3 DNA reads as TGTGCCACCAGCAGACCGGCAGCGGGTGGTGAGCAGTTCTTC. It codes for CATSRPAAGGEQFF.

V gene TRBV27 combines with J gene TRBJ2-2, with TRBD1 matching 7 bases. The V gene's germline CDR1 is MNHEY and CDR2 SMNVEV (reference sequence). V lost 5 bases, J lost 4 bases, and 7 bases stayed unmatched. The CDR3 spans 15 residues. The CDR3 reads CASSADREFTGELFF. CDR3 nucleotide sequence: TGTGCCAGCAGTGCAGACAGGGAGTTCACCGGGGAGCTGTTTTTT.

This chain connects TRBV7-2 to TRBJ2-5; weak D call: TRBD2 (5 bases). CDR3 length equals 14 residues. V was shortened by 0 bases and J by 5 bases, with 10 bases between the two germline ends. CDR1 and CDR2 (germline): SGHTA, FQGNSA. DNA of the CDR3: TGTGCCAGCAGCTTAGCCGGACTCGTCGAGACCCAGTACTTC. The encoded protein is CASSLAGLVETQYF.

The CDR3 here is CASSLSRTSPDTQYF. CDR3 sequence (DNA): TGTGCCAGCAGCTTATCGAGGACTAGCCCAGATACGCAGTATTTT. J is TRBJ2-3 and V is TRBV7-2; 8 bases fit TRBD2. The CDR3 spans 15 residues. The J segment lost 4 bases and the V segment lost 2 bases, leaving 5 bases of the junction unmatched. The germline V gene has CDR1 SGHTA and CDR2 FQGNSA.

This clone was counted only a few times. The gene calls are TRBV6-6 and TRBJ1-1, with a possible D match to TRBD1 (6 bases). The CDR3 consists of 13 residues. Deletions cut 9 bases from V and 2 bases from J, with 13 bases between. Per the germline V gene, CDR1 is MNHNY and CDR2 is SVGAGI (reference sequence). The CDR3 spells CASMAQGNTEAFF. CDR3 sequence (DNA): TGTGCCAGTATGGCACAGGGAAACACTGAAGCTTTCTTT.

There are many counts of this clone. The chain is built from TRBV11-2 and TRBJ2-2; 10 bases fit TRBD1. From germline, CDR1 is SGHAT and CDR2 FQNNGV. The CDR3 contains 14 residues. Trimming at V came to 6 bases and at J to 8 bases, leaving 6 bases not matched to a gene. This chain's CDR3 is CASSRTGGNGELFF. The CDR3 DNA is TGTGCCAGCAGTCGGACAGGGGGTAATGGGGAGCTGTTTTTT.

This clone occurred a few times. An end of the junction does not agree with germline; a read error may underlie this. The rearrangement uses TRBV28 and TRBJ2-1, with 9 bases fitting TRBD1. The CDR3 consists of 11 residues. CDR1 MDHEN and CDR2 SYDVKM come from the germline V gene. CDR3 sequence reads: CASSTGTGKIF. The CDR3 DNA reads TGTGCCAGCAGCACCGGGACAGGGAAAATCTTC.

In this sample, this clone turned up a few times. The V and J genes are TRBV18 and TRBJ2-7, with TRBD2 as a possible D gene (6 bases). The V gene lost 0 bases and the J gene lost 2 bases, with 8 bases spanning the gap. CDR3 length: 14 amino acids. Looked up from germline, CDR1 is KGHSH and CDR2 is LQKENI. This CDR3 reads CASSPPRTTYEQYF. The CDR3, as DNA: TGTGCCAGCTCACCACCGAGGACTACCTACGAGCAGTACTTC.

V usage is TRBV10-3 and J usage is TRBJ2-1; TRBD2 aligns across 10 bases. V shed 2 bases, J shed 8 bases, and the junction held 15 bases outside the gene matches. The germline CDR1 and CDR2 sequences are ENHRY and SYGVKD. This CDR3 is 18 amino acids long. The CDR3 DNA follows: TGTGCCATCAGTGAGGGCGGTTATATGGCTAGCGGGAGCGATGAGCAGTTCTTC. This translates into CAISEGGYMASGSDEQFF.